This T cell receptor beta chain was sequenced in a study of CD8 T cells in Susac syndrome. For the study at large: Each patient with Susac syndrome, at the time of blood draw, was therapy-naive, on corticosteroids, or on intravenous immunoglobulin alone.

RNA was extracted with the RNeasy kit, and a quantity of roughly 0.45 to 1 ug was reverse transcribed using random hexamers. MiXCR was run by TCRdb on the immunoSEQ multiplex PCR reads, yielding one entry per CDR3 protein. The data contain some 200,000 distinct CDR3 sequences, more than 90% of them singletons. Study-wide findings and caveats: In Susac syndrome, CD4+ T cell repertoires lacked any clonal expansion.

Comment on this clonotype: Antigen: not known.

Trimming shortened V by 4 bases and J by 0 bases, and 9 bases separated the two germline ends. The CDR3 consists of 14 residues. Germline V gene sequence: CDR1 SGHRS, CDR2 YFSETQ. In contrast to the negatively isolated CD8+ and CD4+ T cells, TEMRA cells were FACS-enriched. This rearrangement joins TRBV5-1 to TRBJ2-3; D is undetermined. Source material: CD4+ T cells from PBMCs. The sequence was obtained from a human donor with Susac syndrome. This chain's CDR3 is CASSQGTSTDTQYF. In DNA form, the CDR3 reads TGCGCCAGCAGCCAAGGTACGAGCACAGATACGCAGTATTTT.